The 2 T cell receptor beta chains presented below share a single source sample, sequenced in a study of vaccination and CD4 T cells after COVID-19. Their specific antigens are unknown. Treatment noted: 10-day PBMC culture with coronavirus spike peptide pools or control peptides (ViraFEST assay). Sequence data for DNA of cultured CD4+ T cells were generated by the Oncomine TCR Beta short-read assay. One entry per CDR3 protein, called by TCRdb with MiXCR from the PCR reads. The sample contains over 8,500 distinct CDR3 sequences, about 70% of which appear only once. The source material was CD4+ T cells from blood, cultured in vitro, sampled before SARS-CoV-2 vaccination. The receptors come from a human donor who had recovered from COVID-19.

The CDR3 loop is CAWKGTGIEKLFF. CDR3 nucleotides: TGTGCCTGGAAGGGGACAGGTATTGAAAAACTGTTTTTT. This rearrangement joins TRBV30 to TRBJ1-4; the match to TRBD1 covers 8 bases. Germline CDR1 GTSNPN, CDR2 SVGIG (reference sequence). The CDR3 runs 13 residues. Losses at the gene ends were 4 bases for V and 7 bases for J; bases not matched to a gene: 5. The full variable domain, rest sourced from reference TRBV30 and TRBJ1-4, is SQTIHQWPATLVQPVGSPLSLECTVEGTSNPNLYWYRQAAGRGLQLLFYSVGIGQISSEVPQNLSASRPQDRQFILSSKKLLLSDSGFYLCAWKGTGIEKLFFGSGTQLSVL.

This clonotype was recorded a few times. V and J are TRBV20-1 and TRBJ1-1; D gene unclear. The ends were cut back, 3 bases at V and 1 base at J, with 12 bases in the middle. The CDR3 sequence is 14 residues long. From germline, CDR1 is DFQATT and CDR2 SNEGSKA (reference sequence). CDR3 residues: CSARFGRRNTEAFF. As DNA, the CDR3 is TGCAGTGCTAGGTTCGGCAGGAGGAACACTGAAGCTTTCTTT.